This T cell receptor beta chain was retrieved from a study of CD8 T cells in ankylosing spondylitis. Study results and limitations: CD8+ disease-linked clones were present at relatively low frequencies in blood. Reactive arthritis synovial fluid and blood previously showed some of these motif variants.

This clonotype was observed at least ten times. Its matching antigen is unknown. TCRdb analysed the 5' RACE reads with MiXCR anew, one entry per CDR3 protein. Found here are roughly 180,000 distinct CDR3 sequences, just over 9.5% of them singletons; the top ten hold around 15%. V was pared by 2 bases and J by 9 bases, with 21 bases between. This CDR3 has 16 residues. Germline assignment: CDR1 SGHRS and CDR2 YFSETQ. The TCR was taken from a female donor with ankylosing spondylitis or in good health (not recorded which). V is TRBV5-1 and J is TRBJ2-1, with D hard to call. Sample: blood, either unsorted or a sorted T cell fraction (not recorded which). Here the CDR3 DNA reads TGCGCCAGCAGCTTCGTTCCCATAGGTCTAGAGGTTGAGCAGTTCTTC. This gives the protein CASSFVPIGLEVEQFF.